Listed here is a single T cell receptor (beta chain). V lost 0 bases and J 3 bases, leaving 17 bases between the germline ends. The germline gives CDR1 GTSNPN, CDR2 SVGIG (reference sequence). The CDR3 loop spans 16 amino acids. The data originate from a study of CD8+ T cells in alopecia areata. The sample's treatment: oral pan-JAK inhibitor, 5-10 mg twice daily. Extracted RNA was reverse transcribed, and the resulting cDNA served as sequencing template. Here immunoSEQ multiplex PCR was the method, and the copy in TCRdb shows in-frame clones only, minus some. This sample has 200,000 or so clones, with roughly 64% found just once.

The chain employs TRBV30 and TRBJ1-2, with D maybe TRBD1 (5 bases). The receptor was derived from a human donor with alopecia areata. The sample was CD4+ T cells sorted from blood, taken at week 24, from a patient treated with tofacitinib. CDR3 sequence (DNA): TGTGCCTGGAGTGTACGTCCAGGGAGTATCGACTATGGCTACACCTTC. The encoded protein is CAWSVRPGSIDYGYTF.